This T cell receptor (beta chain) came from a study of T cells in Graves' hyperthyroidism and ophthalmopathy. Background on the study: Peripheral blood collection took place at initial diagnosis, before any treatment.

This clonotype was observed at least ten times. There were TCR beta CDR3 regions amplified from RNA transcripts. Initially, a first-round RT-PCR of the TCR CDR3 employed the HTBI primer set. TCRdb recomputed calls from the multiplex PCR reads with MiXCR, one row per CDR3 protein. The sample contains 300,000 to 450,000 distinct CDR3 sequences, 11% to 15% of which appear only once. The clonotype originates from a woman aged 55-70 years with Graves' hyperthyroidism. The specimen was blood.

The CDR3 is CASSPRGQANAASNSPLHF. The DNA for the CDR3 is TGTGCCAGCTCACCACGGGGGCAGGCTAACGCCGCCTCAAATTCACCCCTCCACTTT. This chain uses TRBV18 with TRBJ1-6; weak D call: TRBD1 (6 bases). Per the germline V gene, CDR1 is KGHSH and CDR2 is LQKENI. This CDR3 comprises 19 residues. Trimming left V 1 base short and J 7 bases short, with 23 bases between. The variable domain in full, completed from reference TRBV18 and TRBJ1-6, reads NAGVMQNPRHLVRRRGQEARLRCSPMKGHSHVYWYRQLPEEGLKFMVYLQKENIIDESGMPKERFSAEFPKEGPSILRIQQVVRGDSAAYFCASSPRGQANAASNSPLHFGNGTRLTVT.